These 8 T cell receptor beta chains originate from one sample sequenced in a study of OX40 agonist ivuxolimab in advanced cancers. Repertoires were generated with immunoSEQ multiplex PCR, while TCRdb's copy carries only in-frame clones and drops some. The data contain over 30,000 clones, around 80% of them singletons. Specimen: CD4+ or CD8+ T cells sorted from blood, collected in a trial of the OX40 agonist ivuxolimab. The receptors come from an adult with an advanced solid tumor such as melanoma, head and neck, liver or kidney cancer.

DNA for the CDR3: TGCGCCAGCAGCTTGGGGGGGACTAGCAGTTACAATGAGCAGTTCTTC. Its protein is CASSLGGTSSYNEQFF. The chain carries TRBV5-1 and TRBJ2-1; 9 positions match TRBD2. This CDR3 is built from 16 residues. V dropped 0 bases and J dropped 4; count of bases not matched to a gene: 5. CDR1 is SGHRS and CDR2 is YFSETQ in the germline V gene.

The V gene is TRBV19, the J gene TRBJ1-1, with D perhaps matching TRBD1 (5 bases). The V gene's germline CDR1 is LNHDA and CDR2 SQIVND (reference sequence). The CDR3 has 16 residues. Deletions cut 9 bases from V and 0 bases from J, with 20 bases between. The chain's CDR3 is CASSLVWDFMNTEAFF. CDR3 coding DNA: TGTGCCAGCAGTTTAGTCTGGGACTTCATGAACACTGAAGCTTTCTTT.

J is TRBJ2-4 and V is TRBV18, with D possibly TRBD1 on 5 matching bases. Trimming took 5 bases from V and 2 from J, leaving 10 bases between them. The CDR3 runs 14 residues. CDR1 KGHSH and CDR2 LQKENI come from the germline V gene. In nucleotides, the CDR3 is TGTGCCAGCTCATTCGACAGTCCCAAAAACATTCAGTACTTC. Protein: CASSFDSPKNIQYF.

The chain has TRBV5-1 and TRBJ2-2, with TRBD2 matching over 8 bases. V shed 9 bases, J shed 6 bases, and the junction held 10 bases outside the gene matches. Germline assignment: CDR1 SGHRS and CDR2 YFSETQ. The CDR3 runs 14 residues. The CDR3 DNA follows: TGCGCCACCCACCGGGGGGGCTTTGCCGGGGAGCTGTTTTTT. Residues: CATHRGGFAGELFF.

The chain combines TRBV2 with TRBJ2-5, with D tentatively TRBD2 (5 bases). Germline-derived CDR1 and CDR2 are SNHLY and FYNNEI. V dropped 4 bases and J dropped 2 bases, with 8 bases sitting between them. This CDR3 has 13 amino acids. The CDR3 here is CASSGGIQETQYF. DNA for the CDR3: TGTGCCAGCAGTGGAGGGATTCAAGAGACCCAGTACTTC. The whole variable domain, filled in from reference TRBV2 and TRBJ2-5, reads EPEVTQTPSHQVTQMGQEVILRCVPISNHLYFYWYRQILGQKVEFLVSFYNNEISEKSEIFDDQFSVERPDGSNFTLKIRSTKLEDSAMYFCASSGGIQETQYFGPGTRLLVL.

The chain has TRBV30 and TRBJ2-1, with 9 bases identical to TRBD1. J lost 6 bases, V lost 3 bases, and 6 bases had no gene match. The CDR3 covers 14 residues. The germline V gene encodes CDR1 GTSNPN and CDR2 SVGIG (reference sequence). CDR3 residues: CAWRRTGVPNEQFF. The CDR3 DNA sequence: TGTGCCTGGAGGCGGACAGGGGTCCCCAATGAGCAGTTCTTC.

This clone was observed a handful of times. This chain connects TRBV7-9 to TRBJ2-5; 9 bases map to TRBD1. The CDR3 covers 15 residues. Germline V gene data show CDR1 as SEHNR and CDR2 as FQNEAQ (reference sequence). V lost 6 bases and J lost 3; bases outside the gene matches: 8. This CDR3 is CASSQAWDREETQYF. The CDR3 DNA sequence: TGTGCCAGCAGTCAAGCTTGGGACAGGGAAGAGACCCAGTACTTC.

The chain links TRBV11-2 to TRBJ2-3; 9 nucleotides line up with TRBD2. From germline, CDR1 is SGHAT and CDR2 FQNNGV. V shed 5 bases and J 7 bases; nucleotides not matched to a gene: 13. The CDR3 runs 16 residues. The CDR3 nucleotides are TGTGCCAGCAGCCCCCGCGAGGCGGGGGGGCGTAATACGCAGTATTTT. Amino acid sequence: CASSPREAGGRNTQYF.